The clone carrying this T cell receptor (beta chain) was detected only a few times. Its target is unknown. The sample originates from a study of T-cell memory formation after mild COVID-19. TCRdb re-called the 5' RACE reads with MiXCR, one entry per CDR3 protein. The table has about 320,000 distinct CDR3 sequences, more than 13% seen once. Study findings and constraints: For second-wave clones that peaked at day 37, SARS-CoV-2 specificity went unverified. Contracting CD4+ clones lay largely in CM and EM, with CD8+ ones residing in EMRA.

The CDR3 sequence is 12 residues long. Trimming took 2 bases from V and 3 from J, leaving 5 bases between them. The sample taken for sequencing was PBMCs or a T cell subset sorted from them (not recorded which). The V call is TRBV12-3 or TRBV12-4, the J call TRBJ2-7, with D unclear. The TCR originated in a man between 18 and 35 years old who had mild COVID-19 (a few samples of this study predate the infection). Cell type and time point are not known. CDR3 region: CASSLTIYEQYF. The CDR3 nucleotides are TGTGCCAGCAGTTTAACGATCTACGAGCAGTACTTC.